The 26 T cell receptor beta chains presented below share a single source sample, sequenced in a study of cytomegalovirus exposure and HLA in healthy donors. This table comes from immunoSEQ multiplex PCR, and its TCRdb copy is limited to in-frame clones, with some not included. Altogether some 320,000 clones are present, roughly 87% being singletons, with the ten largest covering approximately 1.2%. The sequenced material came from PBMCs. The source of these receptors is a woman aged 30 to 39 in good health and CMV-seropositive.

The chain recombines TRBV19 with TRBJ1-2; D unclear. Germline CDR1 reads LNHDA; CDR2 reads SQIVND (reference sequence). V lost 8 bases to trimming and J lost 2 bases, with 9 bases between them. The CDR3 extends over 12 amino acids. CDR3 bases: TGTGCCAGTGCAACGGGAAACTATGGCTACACCTTC. It specifies CASATGNYGYTF.

This chain connects TRBV27 to TRBJ1-2; the match to TRBD1 covers 9 bases. The length of the CDR3 is 16 residues. With V trimmed by 5 bases and J by 4 bases, 11 bases remained unmatched. Per germline, CDR1 MNHEY and CDR2 SMNVEV (reference sequence). The CDR3 DNA is TGTGCCAGCAGTCCCCATGGACAGGGGATCGGCTATGGCTACACCTTC. This encodes CASSPHGQGIGYGYTF.

This clone appeared a single time. The J gene is TRBJ2-7, the V gene TRBV6-5; 10 bases match TRBD2. There are 14 residues in the CDR3. V was clipped by 6 bases and J by 4 bases; unmatched bases: 6. Germline values: CDR1 MNHEY, CDR2 SVGAGI. CDR3 sequence: CASSPAGGGYEQYF. The DNA for the CDR3 is TGTGCCAGCAGCCCAGCGGGAGGGGGGTACGAGCAGTACTTC.

The chain joins TRBV30 to TRBJ2-7; 10 nucleotides line up with TRBD1. The CDR3 length is 13 residues. The germline V gene has CDR1 GTSNPN and CDR2 SVGIG (reference sequence). The J segment lost 2 bases and the V segment lost 3 bases, leaving 1 base of the junction unmatched. The CDR3 DNA reads TGTGCCTGGAGGACAGGGGGCACCTACGAGCAGTACTTC. It translates to CAWRTGGTYEQYF. The full variable domain, with the rest looked up from reference TRBV30 and TRBJ2-7, is SQTIHQWPATLVQPVGSPLSLECTVEGTSNPNLYWYRQAAGRGLQLLFYSVGIGQISSEVPQNLSASRPQDRQFILSSKKLLLSDSGFYLCAWRTGGTYEQYFGPGTRLTVT.

The chain combines TRBV28 with TRBJ2-7, with D perhaps matching TRBD1 (6 bases). CDR3 length: 13 residues. Germline V gives CDR1 MDHEN, CDR2 SYDVKM. Trimming took off 9 bases at V and 2 bases at J, with 14 bases between the two ends. The CDR3 nucleotides are TGTGCCAGTACCTCCACAGGGCCCTACGAGCAGTACTTC. This gives the protein CASTSTGPYEQYF.

The chain links TRBV13 to TRBJ2-5; the D gene is possibly TRBD1 (6 bases). CDR3 length: 14 residues. CDR1 is PRHDT and CDR2 is FYEKMQ in the germline V gene (reference sequence). V lost 2 bases to trimming and J lost 2 bases, with 9 bases between them. In DNA form, the CDR3 reads TGTGCCAGCAGCTTAAAGGGGGTTCAAGAGACCCAGTACTTC. Translation: CASSLKGVQETQYF.

The gene calls are TRBV5-1 and TRBJ1-1; D not certain. CDR1 and CDR2 (germline): SGHRS, YFSETQ. The CDR3 extends over 16 amino acids. Trimming took 2 bases from V and 0 from J, leaving 14 bases between them. CDR3 in DNA: TGCGCCAGCAGCTTAAGAGTTACCGTAATGAACACTGAAGCTTTCTTT. It translates to CASSLRVTVMNTEAFF. Full variable domain (missing parts from reference TRBV5-1 and TRBJ1-1): KAGVTQTPRYLIKTRGQQVTLSCSPISGHRSVSWYQQTPGQGLQFLFEYFSETQRNKGNFPGRFSGRQFSNSRSEMNVSTLELGDSALYLCASSLRVTVMNTEAFFGQGTRLTVV.

The chain carries TRBV6-5 and TRBJ1-3; D is perhaps TRBD1 (5 bases). Between the trimmed V and J ends, which lost 3 bases and 8 bases, there was a span of 17 bases. The CDR3 runs 15 residues. Per the germline V gene, CDR1 is MNHEY and CDR2 is SVGAGI. The CDR3 spells CASSYNGAVGDTIYF. The CDR3 region has the DNA TGTGCCAGCAGTTATAACGGGGCCGTAGGGGACACCATATATTTT.

Only one count was recorded for this clone. The genes are TRBV13 and TRBJ2-7; no definite D call. V lost 2 bases to trimming and J lost 2 bases, with 4 bases between them. Germline-derived CDR1 and CDR2 are PRHDT and FYEKMQ (reference sequence). The CDR3 runs 12 residues. Written as DNA, the CDR3 is TGTGCCAGCAGCTTATACACCTACGAGCAGTACTTC. Protein product: CASSLYTYEQYF.

V is TRBV28 and J is TRBJ2-2; the D is unclear. The CDR3 loop spans 15 amino acids. Germline V gives CDR1 MDHEN, CDR2 SYDVKM. V lost 2 bases and J lost 3, with 10 bases in between. Here the CDR3 reads CASSLGQYDTGELFF. CDR3 nucleotides: TGTGCCAGCAGTTTAGGGCAGTACGACACCGGGGAGCTGTTTTTT. The whole variable domain, filled in from reference TRBV28 and TRBJ2-2, reads DVKVTQSSRYLVKRTGEKVFLECVQDMDHENMFWYRQDPGLGLRLIYFSYDVKMKEKGDIPEGYSVSREKKERFSLILESASTNQTSMYLCASSLGQYDTGELFFGEGSRLTVL.

The DNA of the CDR3 is TGTGCCAGCAGCTTAGAGGGAGGGATTGGGGGAACACGTTACGAGCAGTACTTC. Protein: CASSLEGGIGGTRYEQYF. This sequence joins TRBV7-6 and TRBJ2-7; 7 bases fit TRBD2. The CDR3 runs 18 residues. Per the germline V gene, CDR1 is SGHVS and CDR2 is FNYEAQ. The ends lost 1 base at V and 4 bases at J; junction bases unmatched: 16. The full variable domain, its missing parts supplied by reference TRBV7-6 and TRBJ2-7, is GAGVSQSPRYKVTKRGQDVALRCDPISGHVSLYWYRQALGQGPEFLTYFNYEAQQDKSGLPNDRFSAERPEGSISTLTIQRTEQRDSAMYRCASSLEGGIGGTRYEQYFGPGTRLTVT.

This clone was detected only a few times. The chain joins TRBV5-8 to TRBJ1-5; D remains ambiguous. This CDR3 comprises 15 residues. With 0 bases removed from V and 3 bases from J, the gap between germline ends came to 10 bases. Germline V gene data show CDR1 as SGHTS and CDR2 as YDEGEE. CDR3 in DNA: TGTGCCAGCAGCTTGGTATCGCAGGTCAATCAGCCCCAGCATTTT. It yields the protein CASSLVSQVNQPQHF.

V usage is TRBV2 and J usage is TRBJ2-7; tentatively, D is TRBD1 (6 bases). CDR3 length equals 12 residues. Germline CDR1 is SNHLY and CDR2 is FYNNEI. With 6 bases removed from V and 3 bases from J, the gap between germline ends came to 9 bases. The CDR3, as DNA: TGTGCCAGCAGCTGGACAGTCTACGAGCAGTACTTC. This sequence encodes CASSWTVYEQYF.

The chain is built from TRBV9 and TRBJ2-1, with TRBD2 matching 10 bases. Per germline, CDR1 SGDLS and CDR2 YYNGEE. CDR3 size: 18 residues. V was clipped by 0 bases and J by 3 bases; unmatched bases: 9. The CDR3 DNA follows: TGTGCCAGCAGCGTAGCCGGGGTTCTAGCGGGAGACTACAATGAGCAGTTCTTC. Translating gives CASSVAGVLAGDYNEQFF.

The chain recombines TRBV9 with TRBJ1-2; 8 bases map to TRBD1. V shed 0 bases and J 6 bases; nucleotides not matched to a gene: 7. The CDR3 length is 15 residues. The germline V gene has CDR1 SGDLS and CDR2 YYNGEE. The CDR3 is CASSVVSDREDGYTF. In DNA form, the CDR3 reads TGTGCCAGCAGCGTAGTATCGGACAGGGAGGATGGCTACACCTTC.

This clone was detected once. V is TRBV27 and J is TRBJ2-3, with 9 bases matching TRBD2. Unmatched junction bases numbered 6, after V lost 1 base and J lost 4 bases. The V gene's germline CDR1 is MNHEY and CDR2 SMNVEV (reference sequence). This CDR3 spans 16 amino acids. CDR3 nucleotides: TGTGCCAGCAGTTTATTTCCGCGGGAGGGCCCAGATACGCAGTATTTT. The encoded protein is CASSLFPREGPDTQYF.

The rearrangement joins TRBV30 to TRBJ1-5; D remains ambiguous. This CDR3 region has 15 residues. V was pared by 0 bases and J by 3 bases, with 12 bases between. Per germline, CDR1 GTSNPN and CDR2 SVGIG (reference sequence). The CDR3 DNA is TGTGCCTGGAGTGTCGGTCGGGGAATCAATCAGCCCCAGCATTTT. It yields the protein CAWSVGRGINQPQHF. Drawing the rest from reference TRBV30 and TRBJ1-5, the complete variable domain is SQTIHQWPATLVQPVGSPLSLECTVEGTSNPNLYWYRQAAGRGLQLLFYSVGIGQISSEVPQNLSASRPQDRQFILSSKKLLLSDSGFYLCAWSVGRGINQPQHFGDGTRLSIL.

V gene TRBV5-4 combines with J gene TRBJ2-2; TRBD1 matches 7 bases. Trimming removed 5 bases from V and 4 bases from J; junction bases left unmatched: 11. The CDR3 extends over 16 amino acids. Germline-derived CDR1 and CDR2 are SGHNT and YYREEE (reference sequence). The CDR3 nucleotides are TGTGCCAGCAGTGGAGGACAGGCTCCGGTCACCGGGGAGCTGTTTTTT. This sequence encodes CASSGGQAPVTGELFF.

This chain uses TRBV7-6 with TRBJ2-1; D perhaps matches TRBD2 (6 bases). With 1 base removed from V and 6 bases from J, the gap between germline ends came to 13 bases. This CDR3 has 15 residues. Per germline, CDR1 SGHVS and CDR2 FNYEAQ. CDR3 sequence (DNA): TGTGCCAGCAGCTTAGAGGGCTTGCGGGGCAATGAGCAGTTCTTC. This translates into CASSLEGLRGNEQFF.

The chain carries TRBV19 and TRBJ2-3; 8 bases map to TRBD1. The CDR3 is made up of 13 amino acids. The germline CDR1 and CDR2 sequences are LNHDA and SQIVND (reference sequence). J lost 2 bases, V lost 8 bases, and 3 bases had no gene match. The CDR3 here is CASGTGPTDTQYF. The CDR3 bases are TGTGCCAGTGGGACAGGCCCCACAGATACGCAGTATTTT.

The chain recombines TRBV25-1 with TRBJ2-1, with TRBD2 identical over 13 bases. Trimming removed 4 bases from V and 4 bases from J; junction bases left unmatched: 7. The CDR3 totals 17 residues. Looked up from germline, CDR1 is MGHDK and CDR2 is SYGVNS. CDR3 protein: CASSGGRLAGGYNEQFF. For the CDR3, the DNA is TGTGCCAGCAGTGGGGGCCGACTAGCGGGGGGATACAATGAGCAGTTCTTC.

The chain recombines TRBV28 with TRBJ1-4; TRBD1 matches at 7 bases. Germline V lookup: CDR1 MDHEN, CDR2 SYDVKM. CDR3 size: 17 residues. V lost 2 bases and J lost 8; bases outside the gene matches: 14. CDR3 bases: TGTGCCAGCAGTTTAAGTCCTCGGACAGGTCGGGAAGAAAAACTGTTTTTT. Its protein is CASSLSPRTGREEKLFF.

The chain employs TRBV29-1 and TRBJ1-4, with TRBD1 matching 9 bases. From germline, CDR1 is SQVTM and CDR2 ANQGSEA. J gave up 8 bases and V 4 bases, and 8 bases lay outside the gene matches. The length of the CDR3 is 14 residues. CDR3 DNA sequence: TGCAGCGTTGGGGTGACAGGGGGTAACGAAAAACTGTTTTTT. This gives the protein CSVGVTGGNEKLFF. The full variable domain, its missing parts supplied by reference TRBV29-1 and TRBJ1-4, is SAVISQKPSRDICQRGTSLTIQCQVDSQVTMMFWYRQQPGQSLTLIATANQGSEATYESGFVIDKFPISRPNLTFSTLTVSNMSPEDSSIYLCSVGVTGGNEKLFFGSGTQLSVL.

J is TRBJ1-2 and V is TRBV6-5, with 7 bases lining up with TRBD1. The junction had 8 bases not matched to a gene; V was cut back by 3 bases and J by 7 bases. Germline lookup yields CDR1 MNHEY and CDR2 SVGAGI. The CDR3 length is 14 residues. The CDR3 DNA reads TGTGCCAGCAGTTATGCGACAGGGACGTCTGGCTACACCTTC. This gives the protein CASSYATGTSGYTF.

The count of this clone is one. CDR3 loop: CASSFETSGSSSSYEQYF. The CDR3, as DNA: TGCGCCAGCAGCTTCGAGACTAGCGGATCGAGTTCCTCCTACGAGCAGTACTTC. The J gene is TRBJ2-7, the V gene TRBV5-1, with 9 bases lining up with TRBD2. This CDR3 spans 18 amino acids. Germline CDR1 and CDR2: SGHRS and YFSETQ. Trimming removed 2 bases from V and 0 bases from J; junction bases left unmatched: 12.

CDR3 residues: CASRKGAGFNQPQHF. The CDR3 DNA is TGTGCCAGCAGGAAGGGGGCAGGGTTCAATCAGCCCCAGCATTTT. V is TRBV6-1 and J is TRBJ1-5, with 7 bases aligning to TRBD1. With 6 bases clipped from V and 3 bases from J, the junction kept 8 bases outside the gene matches. This CDR3 has 15 amino acids. Germline V gene lookup returns CDR1 MNHNS and CDR2 SASEGT.